This T cell receptor beta chain originates from a study of shared clonotypes between healthy human individuals. Overall study findings and caveats: Specimens sampled were limited to blood, with tissue repertoires likely differing.

Some clones are missing from TCRdb's copy, which holds only in-frame ones; the method was immunoSEQ multiplex PCR. The repertoire holds approximately 2.5 million clones, approximately 94% seen once, with approximately 0.35% in the top ten. Donors, without exception, were Caucasian adults residing in Nashville, Tennessee. As concerns this clone: Its antigen is currently unknown.

Germline CDR1 ENHRY, CDR2 SYGVKD. There are 14 residues in the CDR3. After removal of 10 bases from V and 5 bases from J, the junction contained 11 bases not matched to a gene. Sequencing used naive CD4+ T cells from PBMCs. Subset noted: CD45RA+ positively selected. The source is a man aged 18 to 29 in good health. Some clones in this sample may be carry-over from other donors' samples. V and J are TRBV10-3 and TRBJ2-1, with 7 bases identical to TRBD2. This chain's CDR3 is CATLELAENNEQFF. CDR3 nucleotide sequence: TGTGCCACGTTAGAGCTAGCGGAAAACAATGAGCAGTTCTTC.